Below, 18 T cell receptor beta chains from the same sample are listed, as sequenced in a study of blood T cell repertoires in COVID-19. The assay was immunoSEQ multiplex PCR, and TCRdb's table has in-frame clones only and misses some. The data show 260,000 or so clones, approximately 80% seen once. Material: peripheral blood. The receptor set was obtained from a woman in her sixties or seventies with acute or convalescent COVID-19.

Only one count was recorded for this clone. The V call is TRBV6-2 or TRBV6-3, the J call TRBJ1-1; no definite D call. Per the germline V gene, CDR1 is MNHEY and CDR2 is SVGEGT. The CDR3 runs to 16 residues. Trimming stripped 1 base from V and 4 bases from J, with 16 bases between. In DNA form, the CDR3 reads TGTGCCAGCAGTTACTTTCCCGGGAGCATCGTCACTGAAGCTTTCTTT. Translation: CASSYFPGSIVTEAFF.

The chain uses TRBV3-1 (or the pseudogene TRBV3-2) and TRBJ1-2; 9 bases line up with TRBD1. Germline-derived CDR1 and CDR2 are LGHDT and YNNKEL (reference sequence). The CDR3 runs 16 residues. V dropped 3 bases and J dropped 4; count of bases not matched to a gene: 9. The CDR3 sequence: CASSHHTGGKIYGYTF. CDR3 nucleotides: TGTGCCAGCAGCCATCACACAGGGGGCAAGATCTATGGCTACACCTTC.

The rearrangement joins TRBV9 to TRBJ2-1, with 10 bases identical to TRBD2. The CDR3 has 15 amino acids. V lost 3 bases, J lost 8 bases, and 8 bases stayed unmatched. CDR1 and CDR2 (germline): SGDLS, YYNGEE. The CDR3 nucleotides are TGTGCCAGCAGCGGGAGCGGGGGGGCCCAGGATGAGCAGTTCTTC. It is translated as CASSGSGGAQDEQFF.

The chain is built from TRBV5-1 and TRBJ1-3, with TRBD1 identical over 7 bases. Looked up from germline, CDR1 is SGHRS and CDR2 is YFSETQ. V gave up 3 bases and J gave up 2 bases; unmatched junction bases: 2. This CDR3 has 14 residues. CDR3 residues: CASSSQGAGNTIYF. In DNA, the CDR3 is TGCGCCAGCAGCTCTCAGGGGGCTGGAAACACCATATATTTT.

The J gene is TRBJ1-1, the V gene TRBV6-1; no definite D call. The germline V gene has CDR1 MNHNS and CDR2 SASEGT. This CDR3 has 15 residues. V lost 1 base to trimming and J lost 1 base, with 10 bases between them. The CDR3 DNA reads TGTGCCAGCAGTGAAGGGGCAGTCGGGAACACTGAAGCTTTCTTT. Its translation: CASSEGAVGNTEAFF.

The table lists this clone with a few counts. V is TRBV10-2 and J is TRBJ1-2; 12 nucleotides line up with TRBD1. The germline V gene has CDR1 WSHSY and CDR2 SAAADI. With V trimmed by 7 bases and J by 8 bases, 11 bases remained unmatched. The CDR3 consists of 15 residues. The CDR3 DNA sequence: TGCGCCAGCACTCCGGGACAGGGGGCGACGGGAGGCTACACCTTC. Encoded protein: CASTPGQGATGGYTF.

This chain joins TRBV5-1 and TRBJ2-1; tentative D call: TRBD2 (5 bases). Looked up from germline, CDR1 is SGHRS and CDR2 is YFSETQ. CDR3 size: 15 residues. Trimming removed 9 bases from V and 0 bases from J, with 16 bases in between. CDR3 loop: CANQTTRSSYNEQFF. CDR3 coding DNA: TGCGCCAACCAAACCACTAGGAGCTCCTACAATGAGCAGTTCTTC.

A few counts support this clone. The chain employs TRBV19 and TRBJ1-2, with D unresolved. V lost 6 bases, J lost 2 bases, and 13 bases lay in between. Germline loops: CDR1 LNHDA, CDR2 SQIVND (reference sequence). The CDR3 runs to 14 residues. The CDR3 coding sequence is TGTGCCAGTAGGGATTATGGGCCGAACTATGGCTACACCTTC. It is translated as CASRDYGPNYGYTF.

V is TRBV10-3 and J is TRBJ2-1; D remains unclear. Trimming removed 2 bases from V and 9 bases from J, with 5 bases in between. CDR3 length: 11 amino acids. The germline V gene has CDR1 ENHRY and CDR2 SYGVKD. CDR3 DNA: TGTGCCATCAGTGAGACAGCTGAGCAGTTCTTC. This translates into CAISETAEQFF.

This CDR3 is CASSLLTGGDNEKLFF. Here the CDR3 DNA reads TGTGCCAGCAGCTTGCTCACCGGGGGTGATAATGAAAAACTGTTTTTT. The chain is built from TRBV5-4 and TRBJ1-4, with TRBD1 as a possible D gene (5 bases). Trimming took off 1 base at V and 4 bases at J, with 14 bases between the two ends. This CDR3 comprises 16 residues. Looked up from germline, CDR1 is SGHNT and CDR2 is YYREEE (reference sequence).

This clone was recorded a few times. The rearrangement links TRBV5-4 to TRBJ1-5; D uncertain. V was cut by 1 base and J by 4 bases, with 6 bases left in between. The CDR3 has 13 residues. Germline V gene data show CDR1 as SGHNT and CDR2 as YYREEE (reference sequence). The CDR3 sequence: CASSLNQNQPQHF. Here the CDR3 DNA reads TGTGCCAGCAGCTTGAATCAAAATCAGCCCCAGCATTTT.

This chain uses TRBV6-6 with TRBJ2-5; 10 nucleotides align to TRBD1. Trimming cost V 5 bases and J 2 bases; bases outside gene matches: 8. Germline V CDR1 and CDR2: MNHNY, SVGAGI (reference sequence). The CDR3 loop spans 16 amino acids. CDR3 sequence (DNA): TGTGCCAGCAGTCGACGGACAGGGGGTCCTCAAGAGACCCAGTACTTC. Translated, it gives CASSRRTGGPQETQYF.

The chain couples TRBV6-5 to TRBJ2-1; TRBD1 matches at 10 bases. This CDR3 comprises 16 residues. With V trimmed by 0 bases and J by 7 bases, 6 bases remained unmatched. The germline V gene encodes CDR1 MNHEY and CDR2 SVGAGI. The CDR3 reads CASSYSGTGAKNEQFF. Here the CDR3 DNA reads TGTGCCAGCAGTTACTCAGGGACAGGGGCTAAAAATGAGCAGTTCTTC.

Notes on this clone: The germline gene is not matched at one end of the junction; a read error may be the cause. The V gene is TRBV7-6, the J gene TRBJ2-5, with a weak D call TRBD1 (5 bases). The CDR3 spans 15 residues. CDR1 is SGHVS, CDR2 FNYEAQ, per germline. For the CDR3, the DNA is TGTGCCAGCAGCCCGCGCTTGGGGCTGCAAGAGGCCCAGTACTTC. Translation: CASSPRLGLQEAQYF.

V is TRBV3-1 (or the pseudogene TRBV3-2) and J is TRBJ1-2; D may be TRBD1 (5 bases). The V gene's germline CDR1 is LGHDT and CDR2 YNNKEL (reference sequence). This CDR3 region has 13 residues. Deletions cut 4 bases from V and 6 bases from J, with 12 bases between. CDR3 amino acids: CASSPRQSNGYTF. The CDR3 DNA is TGTGCCAGCAGCCCTCGACAGTCTAATGGCTACACCTTC.

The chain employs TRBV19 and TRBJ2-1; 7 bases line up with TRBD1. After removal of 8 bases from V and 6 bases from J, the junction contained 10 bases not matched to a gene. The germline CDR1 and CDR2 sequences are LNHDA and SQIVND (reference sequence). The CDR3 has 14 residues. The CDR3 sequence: CASHDRESSNEQFF. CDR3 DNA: TGTGCCAGTCACGACAGGGAGAGTAGCAATGAGCAGTTCTTC.

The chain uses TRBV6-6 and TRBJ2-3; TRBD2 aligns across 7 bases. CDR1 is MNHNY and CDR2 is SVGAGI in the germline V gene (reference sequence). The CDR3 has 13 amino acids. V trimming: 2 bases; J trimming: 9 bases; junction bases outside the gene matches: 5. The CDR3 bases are TGTGCCAGCAGTTACGTGGGGGGGAGGACGCAGTATTTT. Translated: CASSYVGGRTQYF.

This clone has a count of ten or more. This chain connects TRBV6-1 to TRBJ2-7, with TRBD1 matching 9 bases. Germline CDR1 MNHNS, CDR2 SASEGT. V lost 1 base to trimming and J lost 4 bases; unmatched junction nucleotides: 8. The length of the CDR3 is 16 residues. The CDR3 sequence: CASSEEPGQGDYEQYF. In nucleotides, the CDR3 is TGTGCCAGCAGTGAAGAACCGGGACAGGGCGATTACGAGCAGTACTTC.